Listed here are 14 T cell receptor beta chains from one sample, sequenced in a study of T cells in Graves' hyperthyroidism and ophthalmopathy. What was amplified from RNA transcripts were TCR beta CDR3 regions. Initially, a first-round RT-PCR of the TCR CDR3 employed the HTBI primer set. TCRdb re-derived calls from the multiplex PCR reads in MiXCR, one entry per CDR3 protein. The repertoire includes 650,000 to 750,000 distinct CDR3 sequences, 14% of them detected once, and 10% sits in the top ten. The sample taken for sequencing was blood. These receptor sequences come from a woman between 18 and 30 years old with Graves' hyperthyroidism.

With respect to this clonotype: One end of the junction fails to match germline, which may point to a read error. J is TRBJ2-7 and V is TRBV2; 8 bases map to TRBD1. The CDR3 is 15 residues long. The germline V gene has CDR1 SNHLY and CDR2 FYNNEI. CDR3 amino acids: CASSSRTGSSYGQYF. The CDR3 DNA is TGTGCCAGCAGTTCCCGGACAGGGAGCTCCTACGGGCAGTACTTC.

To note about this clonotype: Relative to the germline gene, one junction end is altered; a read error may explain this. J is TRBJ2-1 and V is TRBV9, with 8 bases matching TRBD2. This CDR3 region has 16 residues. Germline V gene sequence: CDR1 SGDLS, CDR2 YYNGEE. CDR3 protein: CASSLRTSSTYNEQSF. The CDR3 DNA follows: TGTGCCAGCAGCCTACGGACTAGCTCAACCTACAATGAGCAGTCCTTC.

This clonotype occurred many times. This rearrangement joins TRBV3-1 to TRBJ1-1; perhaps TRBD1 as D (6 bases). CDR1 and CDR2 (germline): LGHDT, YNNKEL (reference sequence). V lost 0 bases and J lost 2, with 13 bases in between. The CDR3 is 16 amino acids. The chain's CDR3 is CASSQDQGRRNTEAFF. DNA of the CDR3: TGTGCCAGCAGCCAAGATCAGGGGAGGAGAAACACTGAAGCTTTCTTT. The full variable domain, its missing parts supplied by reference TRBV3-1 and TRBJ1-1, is DTAVSQTPKYLVTQMGNDKSIKCEQNLGHDTMYWYKQDSKKFLKIMFSYNNKELIINETVPNRFSPKSPDKAHLNLHINSLELGDSAVYFCASSQDQGRRNTEAFFGQGTRLTVV.

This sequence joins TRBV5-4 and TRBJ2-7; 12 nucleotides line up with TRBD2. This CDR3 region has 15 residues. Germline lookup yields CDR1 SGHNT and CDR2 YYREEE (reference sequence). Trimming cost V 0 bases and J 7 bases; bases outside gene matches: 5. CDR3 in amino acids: CASSLETSGRREQYF. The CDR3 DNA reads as TGTGCCAGCAGCTTGGAGACTAGCGGGAGAAGGGAGCAGTACTTC.

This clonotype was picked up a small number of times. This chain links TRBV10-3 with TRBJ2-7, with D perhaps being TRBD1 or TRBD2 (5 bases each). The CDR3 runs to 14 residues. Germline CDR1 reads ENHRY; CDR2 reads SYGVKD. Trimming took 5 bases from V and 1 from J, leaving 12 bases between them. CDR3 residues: CAISSTADSYEQYF. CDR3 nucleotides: TGTGCCATCAGTTCGACAGCGGATTCCTACGAGCAGTACTTC.

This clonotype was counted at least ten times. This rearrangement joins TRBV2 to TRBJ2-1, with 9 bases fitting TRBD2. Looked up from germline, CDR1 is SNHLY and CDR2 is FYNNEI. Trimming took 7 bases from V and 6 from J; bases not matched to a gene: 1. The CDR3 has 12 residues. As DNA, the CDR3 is TGTGCCAGCACACTAGCGGGCAATGAGCAGTTCTTC. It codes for CASTLAGNEQFF. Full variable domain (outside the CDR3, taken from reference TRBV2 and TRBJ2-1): EPEVTQTPSHQVTQMGQEVILRCVPISNHLYFYWYRQILGQKVEFLVSFYNNEISEKSEIFDDQFSVERPDGSNFTLKIRSTKLEDSAMYFCASTLAGNEQFFGPGTRLTVL.

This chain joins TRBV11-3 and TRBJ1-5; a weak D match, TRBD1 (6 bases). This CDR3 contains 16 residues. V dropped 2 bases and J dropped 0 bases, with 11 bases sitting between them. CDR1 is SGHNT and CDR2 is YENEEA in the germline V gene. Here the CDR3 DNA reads TGTGCCAGCAGCTTAAGGGAGGGGGGTAGCAATCAGCCCCAGCATTTT. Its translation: CASSLREGGSNQPQHF.

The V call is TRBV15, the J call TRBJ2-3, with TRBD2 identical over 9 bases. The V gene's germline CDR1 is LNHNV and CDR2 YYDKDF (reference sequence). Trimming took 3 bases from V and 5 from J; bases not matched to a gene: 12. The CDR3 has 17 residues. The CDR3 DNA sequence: TGTGCCACCAGCAGCGCGAAAGGCGGGAGGGCCGGAGATACGCAGTATTTT. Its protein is CATSSAKGGRAGDTQYF.

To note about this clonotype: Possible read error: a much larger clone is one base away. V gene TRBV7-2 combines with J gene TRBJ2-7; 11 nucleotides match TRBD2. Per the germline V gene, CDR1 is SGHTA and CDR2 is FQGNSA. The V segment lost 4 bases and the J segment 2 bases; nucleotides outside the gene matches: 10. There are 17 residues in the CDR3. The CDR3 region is CASSSRTSGSLPYEQYF. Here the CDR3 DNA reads TGTGCCAGCAGCTCCAGGACTAGCGGGTCCCTACCCTACGAGCAGTACTTC.

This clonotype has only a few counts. DNA of the CDR3: TGTGCCAGCAGTTTCGTAAATGGAGTCGAGCAGTACTTC. Translation: CASSFVNGVEQYF. The chain is built from TRBV12-3 or TRBV12-4 and TRBJ2-7; no clear D. The CDR3 length is 13 residues. Trimming left V 3 bases short and J 6 bases short, with 12 bases between.

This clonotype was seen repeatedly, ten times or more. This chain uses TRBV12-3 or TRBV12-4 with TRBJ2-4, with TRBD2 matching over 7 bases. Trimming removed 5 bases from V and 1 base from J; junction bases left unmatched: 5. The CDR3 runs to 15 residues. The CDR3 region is CASSGGGRAKNIQYF. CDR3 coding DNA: TGTGCCAGCAGTGGGGGGGGTCGGGCCAAAAACATTCAGTACTTC.

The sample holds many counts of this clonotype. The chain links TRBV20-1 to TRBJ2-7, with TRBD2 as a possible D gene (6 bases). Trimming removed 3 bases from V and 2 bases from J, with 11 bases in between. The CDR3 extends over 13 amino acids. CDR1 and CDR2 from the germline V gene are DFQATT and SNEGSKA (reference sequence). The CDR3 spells CSASRRDAYEQYF. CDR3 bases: TGCAGTGCTAGCAGGCGGGATGCCTACGAGCAGTACTTC.

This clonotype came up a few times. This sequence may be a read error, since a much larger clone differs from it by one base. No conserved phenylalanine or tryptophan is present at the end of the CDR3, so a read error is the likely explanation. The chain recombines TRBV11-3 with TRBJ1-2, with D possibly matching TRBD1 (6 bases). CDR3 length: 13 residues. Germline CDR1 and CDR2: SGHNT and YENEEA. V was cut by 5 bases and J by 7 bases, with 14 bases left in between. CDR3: CASSAVGGTGYTL. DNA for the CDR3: TGTGCCAGCAGCGCGGTAGGGGGAACTGGCTACACCCTC.

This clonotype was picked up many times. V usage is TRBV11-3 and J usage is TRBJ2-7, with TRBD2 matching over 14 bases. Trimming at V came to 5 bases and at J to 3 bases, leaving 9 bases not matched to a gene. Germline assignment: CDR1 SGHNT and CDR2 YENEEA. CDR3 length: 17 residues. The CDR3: CASSPGRLAGGVYEQYF. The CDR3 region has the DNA TGTGCCAGCAGCCCGGGAAGACTAGCGGGAGGGGTCTACGAGCAGTACTTC.